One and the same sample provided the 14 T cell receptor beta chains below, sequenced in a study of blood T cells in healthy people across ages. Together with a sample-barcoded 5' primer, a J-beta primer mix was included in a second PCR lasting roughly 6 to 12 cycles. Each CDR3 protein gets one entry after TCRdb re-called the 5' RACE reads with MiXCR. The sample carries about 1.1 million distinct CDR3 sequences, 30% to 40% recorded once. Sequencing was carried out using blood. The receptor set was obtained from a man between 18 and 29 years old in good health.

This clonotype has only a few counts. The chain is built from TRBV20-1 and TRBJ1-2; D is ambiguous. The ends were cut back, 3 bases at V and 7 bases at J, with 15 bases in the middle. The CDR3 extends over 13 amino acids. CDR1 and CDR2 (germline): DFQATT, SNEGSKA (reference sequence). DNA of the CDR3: TGCAGTGCTAGTGCGAACAGAGGTTCTGGCTACACCTTC. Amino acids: CSASANRGSGYTF.

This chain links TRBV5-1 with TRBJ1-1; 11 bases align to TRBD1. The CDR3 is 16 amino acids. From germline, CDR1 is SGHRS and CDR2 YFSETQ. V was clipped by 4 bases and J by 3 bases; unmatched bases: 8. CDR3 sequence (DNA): TGCGCCAGCAGCCCCGGACAGGGGGCGATGGACACTGAAGCTTTCTTT. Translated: CASSPGQGAMDTEAFF. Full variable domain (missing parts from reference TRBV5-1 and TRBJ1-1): KAGVTQTPRYLIKTRGQQVTLSCSPISGHRSVSWYQQTPGQGLQFLFEYFSETQRNKGNFPGRFSGRQFSNSRSEMNVSTLELGDSALYLCASSPGQGAMDTEAFFGQGTRLTVV.

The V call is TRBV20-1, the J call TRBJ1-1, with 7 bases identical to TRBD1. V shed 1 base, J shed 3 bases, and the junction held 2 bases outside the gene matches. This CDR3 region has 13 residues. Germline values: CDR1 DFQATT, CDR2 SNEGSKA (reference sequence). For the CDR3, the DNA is TGCAGTGCTAGAGGGGACAGCTACACTGAAGCTTTCTTT. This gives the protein CSARGDSYTEAFF.

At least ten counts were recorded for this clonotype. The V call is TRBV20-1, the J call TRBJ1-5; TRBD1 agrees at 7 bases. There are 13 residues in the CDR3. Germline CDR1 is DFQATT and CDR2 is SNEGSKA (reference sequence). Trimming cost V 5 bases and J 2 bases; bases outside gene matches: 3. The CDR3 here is CSAHTGGNQPQHF. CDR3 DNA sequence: TGCAGTGCTCATACAGGGGGCAATCAGCCCCAGCATTTT.

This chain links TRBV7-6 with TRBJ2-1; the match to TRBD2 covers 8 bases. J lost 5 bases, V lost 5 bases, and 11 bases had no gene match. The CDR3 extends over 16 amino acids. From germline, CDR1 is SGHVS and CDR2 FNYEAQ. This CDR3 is CASSQRRGDTNNEQFF. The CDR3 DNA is TGTGCCAGCAGCCAACGGCGGGGGGATACGAACAATGAGCAGTTCTTC.

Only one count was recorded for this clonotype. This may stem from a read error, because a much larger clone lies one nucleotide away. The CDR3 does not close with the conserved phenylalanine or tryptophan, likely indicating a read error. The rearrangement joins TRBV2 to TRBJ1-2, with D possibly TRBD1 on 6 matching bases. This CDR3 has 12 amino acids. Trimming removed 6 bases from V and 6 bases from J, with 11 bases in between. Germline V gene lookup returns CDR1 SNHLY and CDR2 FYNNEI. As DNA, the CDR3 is TGTGCCAGCAGCGAACAGGGAAATGGCTACACCATC. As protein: CASSEQGNGYTI.

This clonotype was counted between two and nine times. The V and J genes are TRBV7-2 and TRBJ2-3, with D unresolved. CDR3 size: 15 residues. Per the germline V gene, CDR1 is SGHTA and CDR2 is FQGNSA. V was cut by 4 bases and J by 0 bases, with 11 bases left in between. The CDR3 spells CASSYYPTSTDTQYF. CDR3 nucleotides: TGTGCCAGCAGCTACTACCCGACCAGCACAGATACGCAGTATTTT.

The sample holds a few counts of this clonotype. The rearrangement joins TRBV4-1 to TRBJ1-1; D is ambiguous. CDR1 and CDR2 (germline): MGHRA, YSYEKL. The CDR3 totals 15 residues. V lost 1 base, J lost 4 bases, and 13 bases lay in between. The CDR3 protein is CASSQVATGSTEAFF. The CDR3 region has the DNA TGCGCCAGCAGCCAAGTAGCGACGGGCAGCACTGAAGCTTTCTTT.

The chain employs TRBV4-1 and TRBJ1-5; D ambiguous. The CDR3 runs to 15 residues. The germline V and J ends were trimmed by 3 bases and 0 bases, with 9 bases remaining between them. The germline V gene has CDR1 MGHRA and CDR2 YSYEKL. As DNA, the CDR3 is TGCGCCAGCAGCCACGACATCTATAGCAATCAGCCCCAGCATTTT. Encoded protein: CASSHDIYSNQPQHF.

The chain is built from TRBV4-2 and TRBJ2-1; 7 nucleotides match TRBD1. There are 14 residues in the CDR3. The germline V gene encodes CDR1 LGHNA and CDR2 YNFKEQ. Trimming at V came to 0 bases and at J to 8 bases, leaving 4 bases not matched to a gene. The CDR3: CASSQEGTAHEQFF. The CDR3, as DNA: TGTGCCAGCAGCCAAGAGGGGACAGCCCATGAGCAGTTCTTC.

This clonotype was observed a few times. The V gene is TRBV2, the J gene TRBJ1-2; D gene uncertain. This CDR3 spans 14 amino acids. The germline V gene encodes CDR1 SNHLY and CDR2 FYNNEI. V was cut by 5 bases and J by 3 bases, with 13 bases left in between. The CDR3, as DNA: TGTGCCAGCAGTAGAACGGGGAGCGACTATGGCTACACCTTC. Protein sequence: CASSRTGSDYGYTF.

CDR3 region: CASSPRQGPENNEQYF. The DNA for the CDR3 is TGTGCCAGCAGCCCTAGACAGGGCCCCGAAAACAATGAGCAGTACTTC. The chain uses TRBV6-5 and TRBJ2-7, with 7 bases lining up with TRBD1. The CDR3 sequence is 16 residues long. Germline values: CDR1 MNHEY, CDR2 SVGAGI. Trimming took 6 bases from V and 7 from J; bases not matched to a gene: 18.

This CDR3 reads CATSRDRVSYEQYF. The CDR3 coding sequence is TGTGCCACCAGCAGGGACAGGGTATCCTACGAGCAGTACTTC. The chain uses TRBV15 and TRBJ2-7; TRBD1 aligns across 8 bases. The CDR3 is 14 residues long. Germline CDR1 reads LNHNV; CDR2 reads YYDKDF (reference sequence). J gave up 1 base and V 3 bases, and 2 bases lay outside the gene matches.

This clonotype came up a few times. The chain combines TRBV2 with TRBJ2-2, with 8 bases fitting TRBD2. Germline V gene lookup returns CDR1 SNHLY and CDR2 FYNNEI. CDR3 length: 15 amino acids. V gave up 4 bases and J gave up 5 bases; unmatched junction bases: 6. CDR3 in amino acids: CASSGLAGGTGELFF. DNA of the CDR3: TGTGCCAGCAGTGGCCTAGCGGGTGGGACCGGGGAGCTGTTTTTT.